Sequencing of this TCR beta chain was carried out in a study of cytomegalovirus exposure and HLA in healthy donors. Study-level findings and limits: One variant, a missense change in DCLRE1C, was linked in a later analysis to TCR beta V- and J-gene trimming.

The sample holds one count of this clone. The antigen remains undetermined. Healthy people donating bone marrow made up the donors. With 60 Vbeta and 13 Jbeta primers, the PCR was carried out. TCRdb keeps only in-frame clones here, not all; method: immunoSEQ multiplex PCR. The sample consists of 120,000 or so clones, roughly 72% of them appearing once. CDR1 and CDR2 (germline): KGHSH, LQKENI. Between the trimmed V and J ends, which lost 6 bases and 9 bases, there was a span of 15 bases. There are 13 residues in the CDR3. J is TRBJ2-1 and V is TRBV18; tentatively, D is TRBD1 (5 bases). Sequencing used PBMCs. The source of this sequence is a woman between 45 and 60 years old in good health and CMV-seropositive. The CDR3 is CASSPIGVIEQFF. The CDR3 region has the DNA TGTGCCAGCTCCCCGATAGGGGTGATTGAGCAGTTCTTC.